This passage covers 8 T cell receptor beta chains from one sample sequenced in a study of T cell responses to AZD1222 COVID-19 vaccine. TCRdb keeps only in-frame clones here, not all; method: immunoSEQ multiplex PCR. The table lists 95,000 to 150,000 clones, more than 85% of them singletons. Here the sequenced sample was peripheral blood, taken on day 0 of MenACWY control vaccination. These receptors were collected from an adult in good health.

The gene calls are TRBV11-3 and TRBJ2-6; TRBD1 might be the D (5 bases). V was pared by 5 bases and J by 4 bases, with 12 bases between. Germline-derived CDR1 and CDR2 are SGHNT and YENEEA. The CDR3 is 15 amino acids. The CDR3 nucleotides are TGTGCCAGCAGCCAAGGGGCAACCGGGGCCAACGTCCTGACTTTC. Protein product: CASSQGATGANVLTF.

The chain recombines TRBV7-9 with TRBJ2-7; the match to TRBD1 covers 8 bases. Germline CDR1 is SEHNR and CDR2 is FQNEAQ (reference sequence). The CDR3 loop spans 14 amino acids. V dropped 5 bases and J dropped 0; count of bases not matched to a gene: 3. In DNA form, the CDR3 reads TGTGCCAGCAGCCCGGACAGGGACTCCTACGAGCAGTACTTC. Its translation is CASSPDRDSYEQYF. The full variable domain, in which reference TRBV7-9 and TRBJ2-7 provide the parts outside the CDR3, is DTGVSQNPRHKITKRGQNVTFRCDPISEHNRLYWYRQTLGQGPEFLTYFQNEAQLEKSRLLSDRFSAERPKGSFSTLEIQRTEQGDSAMYLCASSPDRDSYEQYFGPGTRLTVT.

V usage is TRBV9 and J usage is TRBJ2-2, with a possible D match to TRBD1 (6 bases). The CDR3 has 15 residues. Between the trimmed V and J ends, which lost 3 bases and 3 bases, there was a span of 12 bases. Germline V gene data show CDR1 as SGDLS and CDR2 as YYNGEE. The CDR3 coding sequence is TGTGCCAGCAGCGGGGACATATGGGACACCGGGGAGCTGTTTTTT. As protein: CASSGDIWDTGELFF.

The chain recombines TRBV19 with TRBJ1-6, with 7 bases aligning to TRBD1. V was pared by 4 bases and J by 7 bases, with 4 bases of the junction left unmatched. Per the germline V gene, CDR1 is LNHDA and CDR2 is SQIVND (reference sequence). The CDR3 spans 14 residues. The CDR3 spells CASSNRGVNSPLHF. The CDR3 nucleotides read TGTGCCAGTAGTAACAGGGGTGTGAATTCACCCCTCCACTTT. The variable domain in full, with the rest retrieved from reference TRBV19 and TRBJ1-6, is DGGITQSPKYLFRKEGQNVTLSCEQNLNHDAMYWYRQDPGQGLRLIYYSQIVNDFQKGDIAEGYSVSREKKESFPLTVTSAQKNPTAFYLCASSNRGVNSPLHFGNGTRLTVT.

The V gene is TRBV24-1, the J gene TRBJ1-3; 8 bases are shared with TRBD1. V shed 4 bases and J 0 bases; nucleotides not matched to a gene: 4. This CDR3 spans 16 amino acids. Germline CDR1 is KGHDR and CDR2 is SFDVKD. This CDR3 is CATSDPGTGSGNTIYF. The CDR3 nucleotides are TGTGCCACCAGTGACCCCGGGACAGGCTCTGGAAACACCATATATTTT.

The rearrangement joins TRBV5-1 to TRBJ1-2, with TRBD1 matching 9 bases. The V gene's germline CDR1 is SGHRS and CDR2 YFSETQ. This CDR3 comprises 14 residues. With 4 bases clipped from V and 6 bases from J, the junction kept 7 bases outside the gene matches. In DNA, the CDR3 is TGCGCCAGCAGCGCGCTACAGGGGGCGGATGGCTACACCTTC. Its protein is CASSALQGADGYTF.

V usage is TRBV15 and J usage is TRBJ2-1; D call uncertain. Germline V CDR1 and CDR2: LNHNV, YYDKDF (reference sequence). Trimming left V 5 bases short and J 5 bases short, with 19 bases between. The CDR3 totals 16 residues. Here the CDR3 DNA reads TGTGCCACCAGCCCCTCGGCGCCCACGTGGGACAATGAGCAGTTCTTC. Translated, it gives CATSPSAPTWDNEQFF.

The chain combines TRBV6-6 with TRBJ1-1; D gene ambiguous. CDR1 and CDR2 from the germline V gene are MNHNY and SVGAGI (reference sequence). This CDR3 has 11 amino acids. Trimming took off 6 bases at V and 6 bases at J, with 8 bases between the two ends. CDR3 loop: CASSPRAEAFF. The DNA of the CDR3 is TGTGCCAGCAGCCCGCGGGCTGAAGCTTTCTTT.